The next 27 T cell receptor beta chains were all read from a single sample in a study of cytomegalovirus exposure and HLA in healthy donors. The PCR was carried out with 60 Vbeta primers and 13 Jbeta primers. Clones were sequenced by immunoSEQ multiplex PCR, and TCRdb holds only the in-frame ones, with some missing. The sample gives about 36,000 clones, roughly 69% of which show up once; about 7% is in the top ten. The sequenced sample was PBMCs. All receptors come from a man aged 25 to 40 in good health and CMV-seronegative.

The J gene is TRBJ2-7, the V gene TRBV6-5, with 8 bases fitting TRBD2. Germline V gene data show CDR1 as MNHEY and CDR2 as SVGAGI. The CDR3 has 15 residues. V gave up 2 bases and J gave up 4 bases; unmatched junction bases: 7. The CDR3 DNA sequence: TGTGCCAGCAGTTACGTCAGGACTAGCAGTTACGAGCAGTACTTC. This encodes CASSYVRTSSYEQYF.

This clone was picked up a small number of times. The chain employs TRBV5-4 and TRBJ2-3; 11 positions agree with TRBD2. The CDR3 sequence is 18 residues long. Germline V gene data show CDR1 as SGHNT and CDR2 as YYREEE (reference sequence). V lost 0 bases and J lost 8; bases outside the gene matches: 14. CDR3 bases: TGTGCCAGCAGCTTGGCTTCTAGCGGGGGGCCTGGCCTGGGTACGCAGTATTTT. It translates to CASSLASSGGPGLGTQYF.

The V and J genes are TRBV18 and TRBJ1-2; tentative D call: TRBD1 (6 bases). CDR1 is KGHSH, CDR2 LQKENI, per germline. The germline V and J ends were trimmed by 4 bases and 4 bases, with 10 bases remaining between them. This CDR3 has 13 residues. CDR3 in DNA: TGTGCCAGCTCACAACAGGGATTCTATGGCTACACCTTC. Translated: CASSQQGFYGYTF.

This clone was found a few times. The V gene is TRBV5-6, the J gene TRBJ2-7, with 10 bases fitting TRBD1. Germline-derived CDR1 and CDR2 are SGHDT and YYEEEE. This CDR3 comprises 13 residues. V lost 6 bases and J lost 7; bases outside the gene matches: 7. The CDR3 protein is CASIRQGAGEQYF. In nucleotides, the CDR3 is TGTGCCAGCATAAGACAGGGGGCTGGTGAGCAGTACTTC.

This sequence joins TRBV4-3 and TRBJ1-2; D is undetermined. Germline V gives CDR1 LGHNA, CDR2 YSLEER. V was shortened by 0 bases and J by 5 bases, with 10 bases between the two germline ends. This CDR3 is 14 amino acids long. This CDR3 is CASSQESYSYGYTF. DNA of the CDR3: TGCGCCAGCAGCCAAGAATCTTACAGTTATGGCTACACCTTC.

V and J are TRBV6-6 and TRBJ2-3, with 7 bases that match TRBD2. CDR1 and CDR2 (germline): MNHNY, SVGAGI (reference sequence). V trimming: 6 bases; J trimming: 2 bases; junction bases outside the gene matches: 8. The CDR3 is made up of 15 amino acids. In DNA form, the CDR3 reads TGTGCCAGCAGCCCATCCGGGGGGTTCACAGATACGCAGTATTTT. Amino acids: CASSPSGGFTDTQYF.

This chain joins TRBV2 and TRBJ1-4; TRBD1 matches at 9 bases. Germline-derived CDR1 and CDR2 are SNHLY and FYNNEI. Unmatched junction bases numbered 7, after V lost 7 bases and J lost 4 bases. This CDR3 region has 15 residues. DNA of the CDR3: TGTGCCAGCATCCTACAGGGGGCCCGTAATGAAAAACTGTTTTTT. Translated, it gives CASILQGARNEKLFF.

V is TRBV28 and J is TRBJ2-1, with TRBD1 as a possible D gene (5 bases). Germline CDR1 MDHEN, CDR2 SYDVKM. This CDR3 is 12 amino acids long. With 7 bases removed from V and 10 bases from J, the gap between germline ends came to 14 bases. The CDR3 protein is CASTALNREQFF. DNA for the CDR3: TGTGCCAGCACCGCACTAAACAGGGAGCAGTTCTTC.

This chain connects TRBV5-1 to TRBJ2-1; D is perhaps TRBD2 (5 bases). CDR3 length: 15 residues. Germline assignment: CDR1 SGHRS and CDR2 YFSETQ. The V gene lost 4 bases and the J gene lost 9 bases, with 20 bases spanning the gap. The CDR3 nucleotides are TGCGCCAGCAGCCCCCGAGGAGGTGAGGGCGCTGAGCAGTTCTTC. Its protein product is CASSPRGGEGAEQFF.

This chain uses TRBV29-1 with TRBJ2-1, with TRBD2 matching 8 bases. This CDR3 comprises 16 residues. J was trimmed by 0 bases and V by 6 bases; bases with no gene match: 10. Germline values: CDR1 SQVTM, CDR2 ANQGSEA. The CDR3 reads CSVAPLAGDSYNEQFF. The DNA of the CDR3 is TGCAGCGTGGCCCCCCTAGCGGGCGACTCCTACAATGAGCAGTTCTTC.

The CDR3 spells CASSQSSGGNQETQYF. DNA of the CDR3: TGTGCCAGCAGCCAGTCTAGCGGGGGGAACCAAGAGACCCAGTACTTC. V gene TRBV4-2 combines with J gene TRBJ2-5, with TRBD2 matching over 11 bases. J lost 0 bases, V lost 3 bases, and 3 bases had no gene match. This CDR3 spans 16 amino acids. The germline V gene encodes CDR1 LGHNA and CDR2 YNFKEQ.

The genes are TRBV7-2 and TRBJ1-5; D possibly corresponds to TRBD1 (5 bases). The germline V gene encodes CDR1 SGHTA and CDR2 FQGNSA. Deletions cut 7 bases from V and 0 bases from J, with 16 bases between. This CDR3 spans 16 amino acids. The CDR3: CASTSGHRTSNQPQHF. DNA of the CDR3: TGTGCCAGCACCTCAGGGCACCGCACTAGCAATCAGCCCCAGCATTTT.

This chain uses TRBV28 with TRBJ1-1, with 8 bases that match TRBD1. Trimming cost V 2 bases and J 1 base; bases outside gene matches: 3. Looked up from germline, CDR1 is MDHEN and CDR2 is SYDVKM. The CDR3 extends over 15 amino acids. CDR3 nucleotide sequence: TGTGCCAGCAGTTTAGTTGGGACAGGGAACACTGAAGCTTTCTTT. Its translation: CASSLVGTGNTEAFF.

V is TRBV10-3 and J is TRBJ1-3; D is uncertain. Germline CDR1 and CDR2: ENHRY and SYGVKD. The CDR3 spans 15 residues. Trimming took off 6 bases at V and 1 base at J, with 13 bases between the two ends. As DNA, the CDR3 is TGTGCCATCAGGGATGGAGGAACGTCTGGAAACACCATATATTTT. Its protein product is CAIRDGGTSGNTIYF.

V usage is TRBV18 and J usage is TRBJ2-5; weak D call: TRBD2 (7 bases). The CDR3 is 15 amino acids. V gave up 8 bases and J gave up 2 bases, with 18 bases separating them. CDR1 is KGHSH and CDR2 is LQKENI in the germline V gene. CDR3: CASRNERGGQETQYF. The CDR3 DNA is TGTGCCAGCCGCAACGAGAGGGGGGGTCAAGAGACCCAGTACTTC.

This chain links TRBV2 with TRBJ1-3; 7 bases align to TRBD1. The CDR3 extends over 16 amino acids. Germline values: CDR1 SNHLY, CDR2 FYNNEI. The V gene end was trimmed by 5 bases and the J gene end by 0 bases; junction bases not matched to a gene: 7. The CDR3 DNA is TGTGCCAGCAGTAACAGGGGACAGTACTCTGGAAACACCATATATTTT. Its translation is CASSNRGQYSGNTIYF.

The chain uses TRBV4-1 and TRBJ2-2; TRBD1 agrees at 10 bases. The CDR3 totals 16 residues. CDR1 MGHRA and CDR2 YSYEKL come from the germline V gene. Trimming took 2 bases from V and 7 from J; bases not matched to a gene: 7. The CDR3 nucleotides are TGCGCCAGCAGCCAACCGGACAGGGGGAGAGGCGGGGAGCTGTTTTTT. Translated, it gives CASSQPDRGRGGELFF.

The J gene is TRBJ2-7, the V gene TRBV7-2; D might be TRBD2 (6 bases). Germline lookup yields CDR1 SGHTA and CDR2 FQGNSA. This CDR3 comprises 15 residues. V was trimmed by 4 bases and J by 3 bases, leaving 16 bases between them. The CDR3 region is CASSSAAGGRYEQYF. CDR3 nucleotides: TGTGCCAGCAGCTCCGCGGCCGGGGGACGCTACGAGCAGTACTTC. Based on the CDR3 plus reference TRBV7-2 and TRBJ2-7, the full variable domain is GAGVSQSPSNKVTEKGKDVELRCDPISGHTALYWYRQSLGQGLEFLIYFQGNSAPDKSGLPSDRFSAERTGGSVSTLTIQRTQQEDSAVYLCASSSAAGGRYEQYFGPGTRLTVT.

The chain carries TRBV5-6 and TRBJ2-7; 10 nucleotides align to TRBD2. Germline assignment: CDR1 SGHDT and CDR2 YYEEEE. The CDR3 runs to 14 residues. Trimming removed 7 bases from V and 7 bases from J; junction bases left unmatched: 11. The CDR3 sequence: CASLKRAGGPEQYF. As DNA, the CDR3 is TGTGCCAGCCTAAAACGAGCGGGAGGGCCGGAGCAGTACTTC.

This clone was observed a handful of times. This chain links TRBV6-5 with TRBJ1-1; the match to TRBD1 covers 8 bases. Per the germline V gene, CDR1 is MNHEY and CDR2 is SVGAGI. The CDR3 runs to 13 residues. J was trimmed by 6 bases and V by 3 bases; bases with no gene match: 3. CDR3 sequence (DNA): TGTGCCAGCAGTTATGTGGACAGGGCTGAAGCTTTCTTT. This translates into CASSYVDRAEAFF.

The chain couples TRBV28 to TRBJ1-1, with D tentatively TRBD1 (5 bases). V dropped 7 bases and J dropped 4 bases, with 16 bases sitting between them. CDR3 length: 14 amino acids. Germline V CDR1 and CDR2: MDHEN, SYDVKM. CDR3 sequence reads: CASTDRGVGTEAFF. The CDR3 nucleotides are TGTGCCAGCACCGACCGGGGGGTCGGCACTGAAGCTTTCTTT.

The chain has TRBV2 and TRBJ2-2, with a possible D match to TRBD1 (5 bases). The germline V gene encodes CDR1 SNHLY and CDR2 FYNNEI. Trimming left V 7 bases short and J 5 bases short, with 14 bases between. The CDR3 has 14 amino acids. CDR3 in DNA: TGTGCCAGCACCCCAGGGTCGCATACCGGGGAGCTGTTTTTT. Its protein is CASTPGSHTGELFF.

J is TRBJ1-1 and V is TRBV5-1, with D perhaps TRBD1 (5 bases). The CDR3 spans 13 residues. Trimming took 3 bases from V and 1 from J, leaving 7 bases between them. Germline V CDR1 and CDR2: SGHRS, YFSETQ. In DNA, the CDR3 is TGCGCCAGCAGCTCTCAGGGGAACACTGAAGCTTTCTTT. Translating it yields CASSSQGNTEAFF.

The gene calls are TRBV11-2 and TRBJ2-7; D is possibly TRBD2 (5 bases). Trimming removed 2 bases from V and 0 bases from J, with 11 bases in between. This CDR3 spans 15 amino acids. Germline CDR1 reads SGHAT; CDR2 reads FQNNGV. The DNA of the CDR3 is TGTGCCAGCAGCTTATTCGGGGAAAGCTCCTACGAGCAGTACTTC. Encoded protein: CASSLFGESSYEQYF.

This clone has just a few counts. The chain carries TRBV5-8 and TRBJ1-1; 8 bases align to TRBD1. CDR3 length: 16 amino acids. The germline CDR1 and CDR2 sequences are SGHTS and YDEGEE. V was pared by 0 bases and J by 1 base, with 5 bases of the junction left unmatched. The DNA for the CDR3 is TGTGCCAGCAGCTTGGCCACCGGGACAGGGAACACTGAAGCTTTCTTT. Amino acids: CASSLATGTGNTEAFF.

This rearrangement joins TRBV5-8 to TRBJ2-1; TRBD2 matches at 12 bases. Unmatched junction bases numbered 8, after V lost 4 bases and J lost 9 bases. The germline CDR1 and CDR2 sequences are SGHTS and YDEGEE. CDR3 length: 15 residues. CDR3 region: CASSRRTSGVLEQFF. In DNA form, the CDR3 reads TGTGCCAGCAGCCGACGGACTAGCGGGGTACTTGAGCAGTTCTTC.

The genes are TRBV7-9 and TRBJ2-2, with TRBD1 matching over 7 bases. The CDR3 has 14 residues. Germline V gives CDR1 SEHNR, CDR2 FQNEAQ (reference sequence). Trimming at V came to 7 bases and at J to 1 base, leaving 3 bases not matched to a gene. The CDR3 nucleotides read TGTGCCAGCACAGCAGGGGGGAACACCGGGGAGCTGTTTTTT. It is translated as CASTAGGNTGELFF.